Each of the 30 T cell receptor beta chains below was sequenced from the same sample in a study of cytomegalovirus exposure and HLA in healthy donors. PCR employed 60 Vbeta and 13 Jbeta primers. Assay: immunoSEQ multiplex PCR; the TCRdb copy retains only in-frame clones and omits some. The sample has roughly 130,000 clones, about three fifths seen once. Sequencing used PBMCs. The receptors stem from a male donor in good health and CMV-seronegative.

This chain joins TRBV19 and TRBJ1-2; D perhaps matches TRBD1 (5 bases). The germline V gene has CDR1 LNHDA and CDR2 SQIVND (reference sequence). V lost 4 bases, J lost 3 bases, and 18 bases lay in between. The CDR3 contains 16 residues. In DNA form, the CDR3 reads TGTGCCAGTAGTACCTCCGCCCCAGGGATGTACTATGGCTACACCTTC. Amino acid sequence: CASSTSAPGMYYGYTF.

J is TRBJ1-4 and V is TRBV19; 8 bases fit TRBD1. Germline values: CDR1 LNHDA, CDR2 SQIVND (reference sequence). Trimming at V came to 3 bases and at J to 5 bases, leaving 8 bases not matched to a gene. There are 16 residues in the CDR3. CDR3 coding DNA: TGTGCCAGTAGTATCGGGACAGGCTACCTAAATGAAAAACTGTTTTTT. It codes for CASSIGTGYLNEKLFF.

The rearrangement links TRBV5-1 to TRBJ2-2; D remains unclear. This CDR3 region has 13 residues. Germline V lookup: CDR1 SGHRS, CDR2 YFSETQ. Trimming removed 0 bases at V and 8 bases at J, with 8 bases between. The CDR3 DNA reads as TGCGCCAGCAGCTTGGCCGTGGCAGGGGAGCTGTTTTTT. Residues: CASSLAVAGELFF. Full variable domain (remainder filled in from reference TRBV5-1 and TRBJ2-2): KAGVTQTPRYLIKTRGQQVTLSCSPISGHRSVSWYQQTPGQGLQFLFEYFSETQRNKGNFPGRFSGRQFSNSRSEMNVSTLELGDSALYLCASSLAVAGELFFGEGSRLTVL.

This clone occurred a few times. CDR3 coding DNA: TGTGCCTGGAGTGTAAGGGGAAGCTCCTACAATGAGCAGTTCTTC. Translating it yields CAWSVRGSSYNEQFF. V is TRBV30 and J is TRBJ2-1; D may be TRBD1 (5 bases). Germline lookup yields CDR1 GTSNPN and CDR2 SVGIG (reference sequence). V lost 0 bases to trimming and J lost 0 bases, with 9 bases between them. The CDR3 sequence is 15 residues long.

This sequence joins TRBV7-8 and TRBJ2-7; TRBD2 might be the D (6 bases). Germline V gene lookup returns CDR1 SGHVS and CDR2 FQNEAQ. The V end was cut by 1 base, the J end by 5 bases, with 18 bases between. The CDR3 extends over 16 amino acids. The chain's CDR3 is CASSLEGGRLGNEQYF. In DNA, the CDR3 is TGTGCCAGCAGCTTAGAAGGAGGGAGGTTAGGAAACGAGCAGTACTTC.

This clone was observed a single time. This sequence joins TRBV11-2 and TRBJ2-5, with D possibly TRBD1 on 6 matching bases. The J call is uncertain, as TRBJ2-7 better fits the DNA end. The CDR3 is made up of 13 amino acids. Germline V lookup: CDR1 SGHAT, CDR2 FQNNGV. The CDR3 loop is CASSLARGNEQYF. The CDR3 DNA follows: TGTGCCAGCAGCTTAGCCAGGGGCAACGAGCAGTACTTC.

This clone was detected only a few times. The rearrangement uses TRBV5-4 and TRBJ1-2; possibly TRBD1 for D (6 bases). Germline V gene sequence: CDR1 SGHNT, CDR2 YYREEE (reference sequence). The V and J ends lost 0 bases and 4 bases respectively, with 10 bases between them. CDR3 length: 14 amino acids. This chain's CDR3 is CASSLVRGGYGYTF. As DNA, the CDR3 is TGTGCCAGCAGCTTGGTACGAGGGGGCTATGGCTACACCTTC.

The chain recombines TRBV18 with TRBJ2-7; 11 bases agree with TRBD1. The V gene's germline CDR1 is KGHSH and CDR2 LQKENI. Unmatched junction bases numbered 9, after V lost 0 bases and J lost 2 bases. CDR3 length: 18 residues. The CDR3 coding sequence is TGTGCCAGCTCACCACCGTACCCCGGGACAGGGGGGACCTACGAGCAGTACTTC. This translates into CASSPPYPGTGGTYEQYF.

V usage is TRBV6-6 and J usage is TRBJ1-2; a possible D gene is TRBD1 (5 bases). CDR1 MNHNY and CDR2 SVGAGI come from the germline V gene (reference sequence). V was trimmed by 6 bases and J by 7 bases, leaving 12 bases between them. The CDR3 runs 12 residues. CDR3 sequence (DNA): TGTGCCAGCAGCCAGGGAAATGCTGGCTACACCTTC. This sequence encodes CASSQGNAGYTF.

The V gene is TRBV4-3, the J gene TRBJ2-3; D possibly corresponds to TRBD1 (6 bases). Germline V gene sequence: CDR1 LGHNA, CDR2 YSLEER. This CDR3 comprises 17 residues. The V gene lost 2 bases and the J gene lost 3 bases, with 18 bases spanning the gap. CDR3 sequence reads: CASSQSTAGTRTDTQYF. In DNA, the CDR3 is TGCGCCAGCAGCCAATCCACCGCCGGGACAAGGACAGATACGCAGTATTTT.

V and J are TRBV9 and TRBJ2-3, with TRBD1 identical over 7 bases. Losses at the gene ends were 3 bases for V and 6 bases for J; bases not matched to a gene: 16. The germline CDR1 and CDR2 sequences are SGDLS and YYNGEE. CDR3 length: 17 amino acids. CDR3 amino acids: CASSGSRDSQAGDTQYF. The CDR3 bases are TGTGCCAGCAGCGGGTCACGGGACAGCCAGGCGGGTGATACGCAGTATTTT. Looking up the rest from reference TRBV9 and TRBJ2-3 gives the full variable domain: DSGVTQTPKHLITATGQRVTLRCSPRSGDLSVYWYQQSLDQGLQFLIQYYNGEERAKGNILERFSAQQFPDLHSELNLSSLELGDSALYFCASSGSRDSQAGDTQYFGPGTRLTVL.

The V call is TRBV4-3, the J call TRBJ2-7; TRBD1 agrees at 7 bases. This CDR3 comprises 18 residues. Trimming cost V 0 bases and J 1 base; bases outside gene matches: 12. Looked up from germline, CDR1 is LGHNA and CDR2 is YSLEER. CDR3 coding DNA: TGCGCCAGCAGCCAAGATTGGGGCCAGGGGGAAACTTCCTACGAGCAGTACTTC. Amino acid sequence: CASSQDWGQGETSYEQYF.

V is TRBV9 and J is TRBJ1-6; 8 bases map to TRBD1. Losses at the gene ends were 1 base for V and 8 bases for J; bases not matched to a gene: 2. The CDR3 spans 14 residues. The germline gives CDR1 SGDLS, CDR2 YYNGEE. The DNA of the CDR3 is TGTGCCAGCAGCGTATCACAGGGGGATTCACCCCTCCACTTT. Protein: CASSVSQGDSPLHF.

The gene calls are TRBV29-1 and TRBJ1-1; a possible D gene is TRBD1 (5 bases). Trimming removed 4 bases at V and 6 bases at J, with 21 bases between. This CDR3 comprises 15 residues. Germline loops: CDR1 SQVTM, CDR2 ANQGSEA. CDR3 sequence (DNA): TGCAGCGTTGTCCCCGACAGCCCAGGGTGGGCTGAAGCTTTCTTT. This codes for CSVVPDSPGWAEAFF.

The J gene is TRBJ2-1, the V gene TRBV5-1; TRBD2 is a possible D gene (6 bases). CDR1 SGHRS and CDR2 YFSETQ come from the germline V gene. V lost 7 bases to trimming and J lost 2 bases, with 16 bases between them. This CDR3 is 15 amino acids long. CDR3 loop: CASASSGEAYNEQFF. The CDR3 bases are TGCGCCAGCGCCTCTTCGGGGGAGGCCTACAATGAGCAGTTCTTC.

This clone was recorded only once. The chain has TRBV28 and TRBJ1-2; 8 bases agree with TRBD1. Germline-derived CDR1 and CDR2 are MDHEN and SYDVKM. The CDR3 consists of 15 residues. After removal of 2 bases from V and 4 bases from J, the junction contained 6 bases not matched to a gene. Here the CDR3 DNA reads TGTGCCAGCAGTTTACGGTCAGGGGGCTTCTATGGCTACACCTTC. Translated, it gives CASSLRSGGFYGYTF.

CDR3 sequence: CASSADIARVYNEQFF. CDR3 nucleotides: TGTGCCAGTAGTGCGGACATAGCTCGCGTTTACAATGAGCAGTTCTTC. The chain employs TRBV19 and TRBJ2-1; a weak D match, TRBD1 (5 bases). Germline loops: CDR1 LNHDA, CDR2 SQIVND (reference sequence). This CDR3 contains 16 residues. Trimming removed 5 bases at V and 4 bases at J, with 18 bases between. The entire variable domain, with the rest obtained from reference TRBV19 and TRBJ2-1, is as follows: DGGITQSPKYLFRKEGQNVTLSCEQNLNHDAMYWYRQDPGQGLRLIYYSQIVNDFQKGDIAEGYSVSREKKESFPLTVTSAQKNPTAFYLCASSADIARVYNEQFFGPGTRLTVL.

This sequence joins TRBV6-1 and TRBJ2-7, with 8 nucleotides matching TRBD2. The CDR3 runs 14 residues. Trimming took 6 bases from V and 3 from J; bases not matched to a gene: 7. Germline-derived CDR1 and CDR2 are MNHNS and SASEGT. The DNA for the CDR3 is TGTGCCAGCAGCCGGGCTAGCGGGTTCTACGAGCAGTACTTC. Its protein product is CASSRASGFYEQYF.

V is TRBV6-5 and J is TRBJ1-2; D is ambiguous. The CDR3 has 13 residues. V was trimmed by 4 bases and J by 5 bases, leaving 11 bases between them. Per germline, CDR1 MNHEY and CDR2 SVGAGI. CDR3 region: CASSSEKLYGYTF. CDR3 coding DNA: TGTGCCAGCAGTTCGGAAAAACTATATGGCTACACCTTC.

Only a few counts were recorded for this clone. This chain connects TRBV6-6 to TRBJ2-1; 12 nucleotides agree with TRBD1. Germline assignment: CDR1 MNHNY and CDR2 SVGAGI (reference sequence). CDR3 length equals 16 residues. The junction had 5 bases not matched to a gene; V was cut back by 2 bases and J by 6 bases. CDR3 region: CASSYGTGGSINEQFF. The CDR3 DNA reads as TGTGCCAGCAGTTACGGGACAGGGGGCAGCATCAATGAGCAGTTCTTC.

This clone was counted between two and nine times. The CDR3: CASSLDYSSYNEQFF. CDR3 DNA: TGTGCCAGCAGCTTAGATTATAGCTCCTACAATGAGCAGTTCTTC. This chain connects TRBV7-2 to TRBJ2-1; D is undetermined. V lost 1 base to trimming and J lost 0 bases, with 7 bases between them. The CDR3 length is 15 residues. Per the germline V gene, CDR1 is SGHTA and CDR2 is FQGNSA.

CDR3 coding DNA: TGTGCCAGCAGCTACTATACTGGGACTAACCAAGAGACCCAGTACTTC. It translates to CASSYYTGTNQETQYF. The chain carries TRBV14 and TRBJ2-5, with 7 positions matching TRBD2. Per the germline V gene, CDR1 is SGHDN and CDR2 is FVKESK. CDR3 length: 16 residues. The J segment lost 0 bases and the V segment lost 5 bases, leaving 9 bases of the junction unmatched.

J is TRBJ1-6 and V is TRBV10-3; D gene unclear. Per germline, CDR1 ENHRY and CDR2 SYGVKD. The CDR3 spans 14 residues. V was trimmed by 3 bases and J by 10 bases, leaving 13 bases between them. CDR3: CAISDQGGVSPLHF. The CDR3 DNA is TGTGCCATCAGTGATCAAGGAGGTGTCTCACCCCTCCACTTT.

The genes are TRBV7-8 and TRBJ1-5, with D uncertain. Germline V gene data show CDR1 as SGHVS and CDR2 as FQNEAQ. This CDR3 region has 15 residues. V lost 2 bases and J lost 0, with 8 bases in between. The CDR3 here is CASSLSTYSNQPQHF. CDR3 coding DNA: TGTGCCAGCAGCTTATCCACCTATAGCAATCAGCCCCAGCATTTT. Drawing the rest from reference TRBV7-8 and TRBJ1-5, the complete variable domain is GAGVSQSPRYKVAKRGQDVALRCDPISGHVSLFWYQQALGQGPEFLTYFQNEAQLDKSGLPSDRFFAERPEGSVSTLKIQRTQQEDSAVYLCASSLSTYSNQPQHFGDGTRLSIL.

The chain has TRBV16 and TRBJ2-7, with 9 bases matching TRBD1. The CDR3 has 17 amino acids. The trim removed 1 base at V and 0 bases at J, leaving 7 bases unmatched. Germline V lookup: CDR1 KGHSY, CDR2 FQNENV. This chain's CDR3 is CASSQFGGQGVSYEQYF. As DNA, the CDR3 is TGTGCCAGCAGCCAATTCGGGGGACAGGGAGTCTCCTACGAGCAGTACTTC.

The rearrangement joins TRBV25-1 to TRBJ2-7; D might be TRBD1 (6 bases). The CDR3 extends over 12 amino acids. The germline V and J ends were trimmed by 7 bases and 4 bases, with 11 bases remaining between them. CDR1 is MGHDK, CDR2 SYGVNS, per germline. CDR3 residues: CASTGAVYEQYF. In DNA form, the CDR3 reads TGTGCCAGCACAGGGGCGGTTTACGAGCAGTACTTC.

This clone appeared a few times. The V and J genes are TRBV19 and TRBJ2-6; TRBD1 aligns across 7 bases. The CDR3 runs 20 residues. Unmatched junction bases numbered 15, after V lost 4 bases and J lost 0 bases. The germline V gene has CDR1 LNHDA and CDR2 SQIVND (reference sequence). For the CDR3, the DNA is TGTGCCAGTAGTACTCGGGACAGTTCATCCTACCTCTCTGGGGCCAACGTCCTGACTTTC. Encoded protein: CASSTRDSSSYLSGANVLTF.

This chain joins TRBV18 and TRBJ2-1, with D hard to call. The V end was cut by 2 bases, the J end by 4 bases, with 9 bases between. The CDR3 extends over 14 amino acids. CDR1 and CDR2 from the germline V gene are KGHSH and LQKENI. The CDR3 reads CASSPMNRYNEQFF. Here the CDR3 DNA reads TGTGCCAGCTCACCAATGAACAGATACAATGAGCAGTTCTTC.

The CDR3 DNA is TGTGCCAGCAGTGAAATCTTACAGAATAGCAATCAGCCCCAGCATTTT. It is translated as CASSEILQNSNQPQHF. V and J are TRBV6-1 and TRBJ1-5; no firm D call. There are 16 residues in the CDR3. The germline V and J ends were trimmed by 2 bases and 0 bases, with 11 bases remaining between them. CDR1 and CDR2 from the germline V gene are MNHNS and SASEGT.

The rearrangement uses TRBV19 and TRBJ1-4; possibly TRBD1 for D (5 bases). The germline V and J ends were trimmed by 7 bases and 3 bases, with 9 bases remaining between them. CDR1 is LNHDA, CDR2 SQIVND, per germline (reference sequence). The length of the CDR3 is 13 residues. This CDR3 is CASTGMANEKLFF. CDR3 coding DNA: TGTGCCAGTACAGGGATGGCTAATGAAAAACTGTTTTTT.